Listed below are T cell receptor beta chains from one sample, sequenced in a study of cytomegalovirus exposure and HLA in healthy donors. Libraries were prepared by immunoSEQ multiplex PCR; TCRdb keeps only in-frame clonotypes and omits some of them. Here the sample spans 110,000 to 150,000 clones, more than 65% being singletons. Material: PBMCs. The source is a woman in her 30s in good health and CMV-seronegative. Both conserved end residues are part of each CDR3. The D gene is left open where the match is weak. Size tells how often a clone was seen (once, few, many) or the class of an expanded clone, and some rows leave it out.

TGTGCCAGTACCTCCCGGGGAACTTCGAACACCGGGGAGCTGTTTTTT	CASTSRGTSNTGELFF	TRBV19	.	TRBJ2-2	.
TGTGCCAGCAGTCCACTCCTAGCGGGGGCCAAAAACATTCAGTACTTC	CASSPLLAGAKNIQYF	TRBV27	few	TRBJ2-4	TRBD2
TGTGCCAGCAGCTCTCAAAGCGGCACTGAAGCTTTCTTT	CASSSQSGTEAFF	TRBV7-9	.	TRBJ1-1	.
TGCGCCAGCAGCTTCGCCGGGACAGGGAACGAAAACACCATATATTTT	CASSFAGTGNENTIYF	TRBV5-1	.	TRBJ1-3	TRBD1
TGTGCCAGCAGCCGGAGTCCGGGTGTGAACGAGCAGTACTTC	CASSRSPGVNEQYF	TRBV14	.	TRBJ2-7	.
TGTGCCAGCAGCGTGGACAGGGTCTATGGCTACACCTTC	CASSVDRVYGYTF	TRBV7-2	.	TRBJ1-2	TRBD1
TGTGCTAGCAGCTTAGGGGAGGGACTAGCAGAGGAGCAGTTCTTC	CASSLGEGLAEEQFF	TRBV7-7	.	TRBJ2-1	TRBD2
TGTGCCAGCAGCGCAGCTAGCGGGGGCTCATACGAGCAGTACTTC	CASSAASGGSYEQYF	TRBV11-2	.	TRBJ2-7	TRBD2
TGTGCCAGCAGCGTCGGAGGACAGGGGGCGGGAGATACGCAGTATTTT	CASSVGGQGAGDTQYF	TRBV9	.	TRBJ2-3	TRBD1
TGTGCCAGCAGTCCCCGGAGAATGAACACTGAAGCTTTCTTT	CASSPRRMNTEAFF	TRBV28	.	TRBJ1-1	.
TGTGCCAGCAGCCCGGGACAGGAGGCCCCCCAGCCCCAGCATTTT	CASSPGQEAPQPQHF	TRBV28	.	TRBJ1-5	TRBD1
TGTGCCAGCAGTGCCGGCAGGGGTTGGGGTACGCAGTATTTT	CASSAGRGWGTQYF	TRBV6-1	.	TRBJ2-3	.
TGTGCCAGCAGCCTCACCGTAAGCCGGGGAGGTTCGAGCACAGATACGCAGTATTTT	CASSLTVSRGGSSTDTQYF	TRBV4-2	.	TRBJ2-3	.
TGTGCCAGCAGCTTGCAATTAGGGACTAGTTATTCTCCAGATACGCAGTATTTT	CASSLQLGTSYSPDTQYF	TRBV5-5	.	TRBJ2-3	TRBD2
TGTGCCAGCAGCGATAAACAGGGAACTAATGAAAAACTGTTTTTT	CASSDKQGTNEKLFF	TRBV5-4	.	TRBJ1-4	.
TGTGCCGCGGGGGGACTATGGTCTTTCGAGCAGTACTTC	CAAGGLWSFEQYF	TRBV6-5	.	TRBJ2-7	TRBD2
TGTGCCAGCAGTTATGCCAGCGGGGAGGGCAATGAGCAGTTCTTC	CASSYASGEGNEQFF	TRBV6-5	once	TRBJ2-1	TRBD2
TGTGCCAGTAGCCCGGGACTAGCGGACACATCGAAATACAATGAGCAGTTCTTC	CASSPGLADTSKYNEQFF	TRBV19	.	TRBJ2-1	TRBD2
TGTGCCAGCAGCCCCCGGGGGGGTAGCGGGACGTACTCTGGGGCCAACGTCCTGACTTTC	CASSPRGGSGTYSGANVLTF	TRBV9	.	TRBJ2-6	TRBD2
TGTGCCAGCAGCGCGAGGGACAACAATGAGCAGTTCTTC	CASSARDNNEQFF	TRBV11-2	.	TRBJ2-1	.